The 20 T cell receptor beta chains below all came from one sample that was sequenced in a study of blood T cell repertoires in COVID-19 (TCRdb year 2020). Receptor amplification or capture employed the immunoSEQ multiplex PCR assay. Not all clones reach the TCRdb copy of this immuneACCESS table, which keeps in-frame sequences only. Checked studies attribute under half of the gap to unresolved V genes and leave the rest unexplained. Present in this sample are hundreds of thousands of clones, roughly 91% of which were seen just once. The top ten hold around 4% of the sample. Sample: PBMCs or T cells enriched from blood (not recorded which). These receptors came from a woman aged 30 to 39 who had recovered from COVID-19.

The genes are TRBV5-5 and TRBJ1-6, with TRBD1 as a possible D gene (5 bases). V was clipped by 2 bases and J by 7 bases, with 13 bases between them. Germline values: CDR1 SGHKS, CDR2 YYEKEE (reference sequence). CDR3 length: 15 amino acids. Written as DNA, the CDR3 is TGTGCCAGCAGCTTCGGACAAAACCTAAATTCACCCCTCCACTTT. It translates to CASSFGQNLNSPLHF.

CDR3 in amino acids: CASSLSGSGETQYF. The DNA for the CDR3 is TGTGCCAGCAGCTTGAGCGGGAGCGGCGAGACCCAGTACTTC. The chain carries TRBV5-4 and TRBJ2-5; 8 bases align to TRBD2. This CDR3 spans 14 amino acids. V was pared by 1 base and J by 5 bases, with 4 bases of the junction left unmatched. Germline V CDR1 and CDR2: SGHNT, YYREEE (reference sequence).

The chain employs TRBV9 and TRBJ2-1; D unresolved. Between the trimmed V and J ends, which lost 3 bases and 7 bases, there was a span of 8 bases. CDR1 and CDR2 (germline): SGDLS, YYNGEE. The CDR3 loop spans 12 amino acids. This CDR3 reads CASSANRNEQFF. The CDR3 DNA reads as TGTGCCAGCAGCGCTAACAGAAATGAGCAGTTCTTC.

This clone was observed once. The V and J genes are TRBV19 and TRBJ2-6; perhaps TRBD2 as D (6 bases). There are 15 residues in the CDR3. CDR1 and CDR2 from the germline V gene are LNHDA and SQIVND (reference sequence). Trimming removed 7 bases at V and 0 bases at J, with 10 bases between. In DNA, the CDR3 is TGTGCCAGTACCACGCGGGGCTCTGGGGCCAACGTCCTGACTTTC. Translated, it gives CASTTRGSGANVLTF.

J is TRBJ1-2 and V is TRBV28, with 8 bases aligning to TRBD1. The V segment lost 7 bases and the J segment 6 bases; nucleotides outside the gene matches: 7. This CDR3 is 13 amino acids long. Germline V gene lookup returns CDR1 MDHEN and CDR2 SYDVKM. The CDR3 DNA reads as TGTGCCAGCAAACACAGGGGGAGGGATGGCTACACCTTC. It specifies CASKHRGRDGYTF.

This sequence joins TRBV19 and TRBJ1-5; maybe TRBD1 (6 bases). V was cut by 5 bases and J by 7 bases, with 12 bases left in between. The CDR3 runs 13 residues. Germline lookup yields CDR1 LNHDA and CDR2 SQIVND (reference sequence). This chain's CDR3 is CASSLQGGQPQHF. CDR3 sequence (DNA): TGTGCCAGTAGTCTACAGGGTGGCCAGCCCCAGCATTTT.

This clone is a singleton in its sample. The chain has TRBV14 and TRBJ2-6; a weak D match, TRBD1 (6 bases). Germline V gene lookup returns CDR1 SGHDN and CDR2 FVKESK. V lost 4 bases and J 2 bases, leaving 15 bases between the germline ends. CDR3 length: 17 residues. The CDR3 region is CASSPYTGFTGANVLTF. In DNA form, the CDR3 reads TGTGCCAGCAGCCCATATACAGGGTTTACTGGGGCCAACGTCCTGACTTTC.

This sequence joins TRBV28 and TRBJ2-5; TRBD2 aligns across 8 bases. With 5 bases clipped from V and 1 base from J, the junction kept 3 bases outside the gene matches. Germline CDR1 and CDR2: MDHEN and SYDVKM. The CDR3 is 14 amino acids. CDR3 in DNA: TGTGCCAGCAGTCCGGGGGGGGTCCAAGAGACCCAGTACTTC. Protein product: CASSPGGVQETQYF.

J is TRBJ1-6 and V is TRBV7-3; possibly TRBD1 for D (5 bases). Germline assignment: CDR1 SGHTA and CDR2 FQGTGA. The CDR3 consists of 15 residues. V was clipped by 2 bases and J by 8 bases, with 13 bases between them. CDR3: CASSLSAGHDSPLHF. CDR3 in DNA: TGTGCCAGCAGCTTATCGGCAGGGCACGATTCACCCCTCCACTTT.

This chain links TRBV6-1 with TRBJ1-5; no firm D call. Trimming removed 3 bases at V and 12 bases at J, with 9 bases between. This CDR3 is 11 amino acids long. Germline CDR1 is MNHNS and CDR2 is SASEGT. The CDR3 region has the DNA TGTGCCAGCAGTGATAGCTTACTCCAGCATTTT. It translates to CASSDSLLQHF.

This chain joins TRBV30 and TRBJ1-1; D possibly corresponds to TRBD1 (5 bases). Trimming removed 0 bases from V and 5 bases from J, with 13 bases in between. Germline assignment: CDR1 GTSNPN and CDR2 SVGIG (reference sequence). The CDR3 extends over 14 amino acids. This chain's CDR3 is CAWSVGGSVTEAFF. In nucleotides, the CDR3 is TGTGCCTGGAGTGTTGGGGGGTCGGTAACTGAAGCTTTCTTT.

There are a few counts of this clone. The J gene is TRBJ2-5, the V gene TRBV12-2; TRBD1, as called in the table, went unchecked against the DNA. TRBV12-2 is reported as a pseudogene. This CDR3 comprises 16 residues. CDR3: CASRFLWQGSQETQYF. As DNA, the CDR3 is TGTGCAAGTCGCTTCTTGTGGCAGGGCTCGCAAGAGACCCAGTACTTC.

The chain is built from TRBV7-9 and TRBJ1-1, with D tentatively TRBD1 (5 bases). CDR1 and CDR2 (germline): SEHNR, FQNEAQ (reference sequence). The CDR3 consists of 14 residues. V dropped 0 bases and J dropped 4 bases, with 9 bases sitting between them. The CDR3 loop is CASSLAGAITEAFF. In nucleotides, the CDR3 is TGTGCCAGCAGCTTAGCAGGGGCCATCACTGAAGCTTTCTTT.

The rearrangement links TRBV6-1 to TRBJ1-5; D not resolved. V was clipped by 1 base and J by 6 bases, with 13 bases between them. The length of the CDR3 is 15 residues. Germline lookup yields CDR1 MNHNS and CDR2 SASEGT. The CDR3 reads CASSEVPGRGQPQHF. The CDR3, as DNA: TGTGCCAGCAGTGAAGTTCCGGGCCGGGGTCAGCCCCAGCATTTT.

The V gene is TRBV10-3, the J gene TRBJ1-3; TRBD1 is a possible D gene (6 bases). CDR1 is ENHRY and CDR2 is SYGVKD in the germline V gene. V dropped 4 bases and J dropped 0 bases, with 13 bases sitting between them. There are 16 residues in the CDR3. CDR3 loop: CAISGVGQRSGNTIYF. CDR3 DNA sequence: TGTGCCATCAGTGGGGTCGGACAGCGCTCTGGAAACACCATATATTTT.

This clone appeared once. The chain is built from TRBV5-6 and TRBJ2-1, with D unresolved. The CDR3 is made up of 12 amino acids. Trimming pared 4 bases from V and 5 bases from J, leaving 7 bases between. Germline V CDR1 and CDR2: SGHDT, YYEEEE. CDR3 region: CASSVLDNEQFF. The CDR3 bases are TGTGCCAGCAGCGTTCTCGACAATGAGCAGTTCTTC.

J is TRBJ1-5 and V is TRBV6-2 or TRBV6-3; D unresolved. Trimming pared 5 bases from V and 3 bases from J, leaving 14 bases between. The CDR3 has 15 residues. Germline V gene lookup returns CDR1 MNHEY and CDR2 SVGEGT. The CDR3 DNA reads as TGTGCCAGCAGTATAGGTCCGCGGATCAATCAGCCCCAGCATTTT. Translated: CASSIGPRINQPQHF.

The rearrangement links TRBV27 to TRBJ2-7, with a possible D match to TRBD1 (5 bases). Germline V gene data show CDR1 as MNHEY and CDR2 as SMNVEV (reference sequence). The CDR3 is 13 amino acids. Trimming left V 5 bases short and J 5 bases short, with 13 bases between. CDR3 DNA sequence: TGTGCCAGCAGTACCTACAGGAGCCACGAGCAGTACTTC. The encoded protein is CASSTYRSHEQYF.

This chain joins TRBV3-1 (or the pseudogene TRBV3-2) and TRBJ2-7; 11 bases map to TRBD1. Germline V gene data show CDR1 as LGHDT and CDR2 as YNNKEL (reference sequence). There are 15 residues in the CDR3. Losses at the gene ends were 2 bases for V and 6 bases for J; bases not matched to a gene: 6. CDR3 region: CASSQPGTGGVEQYF. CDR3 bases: TGTGCCAGCAGCCAACCTGGGACAGGGGGGGTCGAGCAGTACTTC.

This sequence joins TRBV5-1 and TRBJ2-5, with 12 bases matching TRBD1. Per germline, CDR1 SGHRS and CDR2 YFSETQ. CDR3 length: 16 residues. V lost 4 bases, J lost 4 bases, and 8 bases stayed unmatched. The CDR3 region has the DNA TGCGCCAGCAGCATGGGGACAGGGGGCGTTGGAGAGACCCAGTACTTC. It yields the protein CASSMGTGGVGETQYF.